The rows below give T cell receptor beta chains drawn from one sample of a study of blood T cell repertoires in COVID-19. The assay was immunoSEQ multiplex PCR, and TCRdb's table has in-frame clones only and misses some. This sample has 30,000 to 40,000 clones, with roughly 88% found just once. Sequencing input: peripheral blood. The source of these receptors is a man in his 70s with active COVID-19. Both conserved end residues are trimmed from each CDR3. Each record gives: D gene, V gene, CDR3 protein. The D gene is left open where the match is weak.

d_gene: .
v_gene: TRBV28
CDR3aa: ASRSGGSGSSHEQY

d_gene: TRBD1
v_gene: TRBV4-1
CDR3aa: ASSQDRTGHGYT

d_gene: TRBD2
v_gene: TRBV7-2
CDR3aa: ASSLNGAWREGY

d_gene: .
v_gene: TRBV19
CDR3aa: ASRYKRDTYNSPLH

d_gene: TRBD1
v_gene: TRBV28
CDR3aa: ASSYRPGTGTPSQETQY

d_gene: .
v_gene: TRBV9
CDR3aa: ASSVGDPLDEQF

d_gene: TRBD1
v_gene: TRBV18
CDR3aa: ASSPLSGGQGAGNTIY

d_gene: .
v_gene: TRBV21-1
CDR3aa: AIGLAGGQETQY

d_gene: TRBD2
v_gene: TRBV7-2
CDR3aa: ASSNAGRAYEQY

d_gene: .
v_gene: TRBV14
CDR3aa: ASSQGRGTYEQY

d_gene: TRBD2
v_gene: TRBV5-5
CDR3aa: ASSLRVTSGRTGELF

d_gene: .
v_gene: TRBV9
CDR3aa: ASSVEPWEGGYT

d_gene: .
v_gene: TRBV2
CDR3aa: ASNPDRNYGYT

d_gene: .
v_gene: TRBV6-5
CDR3aa: ASSYSNPLGRGEQF

d_gene: TRBD2
v_gene: TRBV5-4
CDR3aa: ASRGGGIDTQY

d_gene: .
v_gene: TRBV24-1
CDR3aa: ATSTRWGGNEQF

d_gene: TRBD1
v_gene: TRBV2
CDR3aa: ASSSGQLLSTNEKLF

d_gene: TRBD1
v_gene: TRBV5-6
CDR3aa: ASSFGTGLGNTIY

d_gene: .
v_gene: TRBV7-2
CDR3aa: AGRWGGLNTGELF

d_gene: .
v_gene: TRBV12-3/TRBV12-4
CDR3aa: ASSSATNEKLF

d_gene: .
v_gene: TRBV27
CDR3aa: ASSFARGRNQPQH

d_gene: .
v_gene: TRBV3-1/TRBV3-2
CDR3aa: ASSQDRDFPRDTQY

d_gene: TRBD1
v_gene: TRBV28
CDR3aa: ASSSEYRGSTEAF

d_gene: TRBD1
v_gene: TRBV4-2
CDR3aa: ASSQLGQYSGYT

d_gene: TRBD1
v_gene: TRBV18
CDR3aa: ASSPIIGGENTEAF

d_gene: .
v_gene: TRBV3-1/TRBV3-2
CDR3aa: ASSQEVRLYQPQH

d_gene: .
v_gene: TRBV10-1
CDR3aa: ASSSSRRGYEQY

d_gene: .
v_gene: TRBV20-1
CDR3aa: SASTGGGYT